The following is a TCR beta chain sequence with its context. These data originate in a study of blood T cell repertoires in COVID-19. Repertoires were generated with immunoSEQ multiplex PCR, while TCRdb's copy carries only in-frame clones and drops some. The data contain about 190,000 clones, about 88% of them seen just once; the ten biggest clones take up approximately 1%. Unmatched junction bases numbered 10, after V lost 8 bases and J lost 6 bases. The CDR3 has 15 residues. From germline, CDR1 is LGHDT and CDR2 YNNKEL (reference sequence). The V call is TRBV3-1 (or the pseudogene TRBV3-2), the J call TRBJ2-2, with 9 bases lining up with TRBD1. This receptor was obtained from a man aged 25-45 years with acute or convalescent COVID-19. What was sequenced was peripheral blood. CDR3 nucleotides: TGTGCCAGCGTTCCGGGACAGGGTAATTCCGGGGAGCTGTTTTTT. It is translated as CASVPGQGNSGELFF.